The entry that follows covers one T cell receptor beta chain sequence. The antigen is unknown. The sample is drawn from a study of shared clonotypes between healthy human individuals. Study findings and constraints: Naive subsets generally exceeded memory subsets in estimated richness. Sharing across four donors was highest in naive CD4 (around 5%) and lowest in memory CD8 (roughly 0.4%).

Repertoires were generated with immunoSEQ multiplex PCR, while TCRdb's copy carries only in-frame clones and drops some. The table lists over 1.4 million clones, around 95% of them singletons. All participating donors were Caucasian adults from Nashville, Tennessee. CD4+ cells were split into CD45RA+ naive and CD45RA-negative memory subsets. CDR3 length equals 16 residues. The germline V gene encodes CDR1 MDHEN and CDR2 SYDVKM. Deletions cut 3 bases from V and 8 bases from J, with 19 bases between. This rearrangement joins TRBV28 to TRBJ1-4; D perhaps matches TRBD1 (5 bases). Source material: naive CD4+ T cells sorted from blood. As for subset: CD45RA+ positively selected. The receptor comes from a man aged 30 to 45 in good health. CDR3 sequence: CASSFFRREVREKLFF. For the CDR3, the DNA is TGTGCCAGCAGTTTTTTCCGCAGGGAAGTAAGGGAAAAACTGTTTTTT.